This T cell receptor (beta chain) was documented in a study of T cell responses to AZD1222 COVID-19 vaccine. Overall study results and limits: After the peak T cell response, and only then, were repertoires sampled. Among the donors, most were white British and more were female, and clonal diversity was possibly underestimated. Reportedly, nearly half of unique spike TCRs recognized epitopes outside B.1.351/B.1.1.7 mutations.

This CDR3 has 17 residues. Here immunoSEQ multiplex PCR was the method, and the copy in TCRdb shows in-frame clones only, minus some. The repertoire holds about 120,000 clones, 70% to 90% seen once, with about 2.9% in the top ten. Comment on this clone: Its specificity is unknown.

J is TRBJ1-5 and V is TRBV21-1. TRBV21-1 is noted as a pseudogene. The sequenced sample was peripheral blood, obtained 28 days after the second AZD1222 dose. The source is an adult who received the AZD1222 COVID-19 vaccine. The CDR3 DNA sequence: TGTGCCAGCAGCACTAAAGCGTCCCGGGATAGCAATCAGCCCCAGCATTTT. Its protein product is CASSTKASRDSNQPQHF.